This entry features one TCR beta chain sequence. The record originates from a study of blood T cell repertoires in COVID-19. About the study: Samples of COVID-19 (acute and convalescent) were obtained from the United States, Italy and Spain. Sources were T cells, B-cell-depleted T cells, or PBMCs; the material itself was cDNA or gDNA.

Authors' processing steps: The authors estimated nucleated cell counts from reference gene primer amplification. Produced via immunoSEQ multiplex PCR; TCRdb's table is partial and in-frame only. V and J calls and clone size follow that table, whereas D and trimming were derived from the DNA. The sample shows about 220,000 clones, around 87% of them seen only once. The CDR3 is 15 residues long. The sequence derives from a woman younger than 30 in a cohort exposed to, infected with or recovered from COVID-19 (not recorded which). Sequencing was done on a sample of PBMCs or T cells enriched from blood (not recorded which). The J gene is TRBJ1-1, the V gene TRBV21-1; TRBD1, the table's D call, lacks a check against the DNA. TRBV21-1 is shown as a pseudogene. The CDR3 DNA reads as TGTGCCAGCAGCAAAGGAAAGGGGGCGAACACTGAAGCTTTCTTT. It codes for CASSKGKGANTEAFF.